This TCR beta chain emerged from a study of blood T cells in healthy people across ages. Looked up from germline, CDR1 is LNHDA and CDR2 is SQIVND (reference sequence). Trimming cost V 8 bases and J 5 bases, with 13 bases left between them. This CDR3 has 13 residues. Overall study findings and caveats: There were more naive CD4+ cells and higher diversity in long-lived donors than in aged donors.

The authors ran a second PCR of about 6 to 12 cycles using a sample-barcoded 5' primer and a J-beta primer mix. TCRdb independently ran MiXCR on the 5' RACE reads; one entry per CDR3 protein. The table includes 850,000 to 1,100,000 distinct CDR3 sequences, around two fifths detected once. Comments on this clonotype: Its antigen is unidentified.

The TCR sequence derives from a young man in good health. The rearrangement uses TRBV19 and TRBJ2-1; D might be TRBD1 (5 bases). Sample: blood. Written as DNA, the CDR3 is TGTGCCAGTCGGCAGGGTAGGAACAATGAGCAGTTCTTC. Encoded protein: CASRQGRNNEQFF.